Below, 30 T cell receptor beta chains from the same sample are listed, as sequenced in a study of cytomegalovirus exposure and HLA in healthy donors. This PCR relied on a set of 60 Vbeta primers and 13 Jbeta primers. The table came from immunoSEQ multiplex PCR; TCRdb's copy has only in-frame clones and leaves some out. The table lists about 170,000 clones, roughly 80% of them singletons, with roughly 4.5% in the top ten. Specimen: PBMCs. The receptors derive from a woman younger than 35 in good health and CMV-seropositive.

In its sample, this clone was seen once. The chain is built from TRBV7-9 and TRBJ1-1, with 7 positions matching TRBD1. V lost 5 bases and J lost 4; bases outside the gene matches: 13. The CDR3 has 16 amino acids. The germline gives CDR1 SEHNR, CDR2 FQNEAQ (reference sequence). CDR3 sequence reads: CASSHPYTGVGTEAFF. The DNA for the CDR3 is TGTGCCAGCAGCCATCCGTACACAGGGGTTGGCACTGAAGCTTTCTTT. Full variable domain (rest looked up from reference TRBV7-9 and TRBJ1-1): DTGVSQNPRHKITKRGQNVTFRCDPISEHNRLYWYRQTLGQGPEFLTYFQNEAQLEKSRLLSDRFSAERPKGSFSTLEIQRTEQGDSAMYLCASSHPYTGVGTEAFFGQGTRLTVV.

This rearrangement joins TRBV29-1 to TRBJ1-2, with a weak D call TRBD1 (5 bases). Germline CDR1 is SQVTM and CDR2 is ANQGSEA. Trimming stripped 4 bases from V and 0 bases from J, with 15 bases between. The CDR3 sequence is 15 residues long. The chain's CDR3 is CSVGGAGPTNYGYTF. CDR3 sequence (DNA): TGCAGCGTTGGGGGAGCGGGACCGACTAACTATGGCTACACCTTC.

There are a few counts of this clone. The rearrangement uses TRBV10-3 and TRBJ1-4; the D is unclear. Germline assignment: CDR1 ENHRY and CDR2 SYGVKD. The CDR3 loop spans 18 amino acids. CDR3 sequence reads: CASSQRVNLVGTNEKLFF. The CDR3 DNA reads as TGTGCATCCTCTCAGCGAGTGAACCTCGTGGGAACTAATGAAAAACTGTTTTTT.

V is TRBV28 and J is TRBJ1-2, with a possible D match to TRBD1 (6 bases). Germline-derived CDR1 and CDR2 are MDHEN and SYDVKM. The CDR3 is made up of 15 amino acids. V lost 5 bases, J lost 2 bases, and 15 bases lay in between. The CDR3 DNA follows: TGTGCCAGCAGTATCCTGGCCGACAGGAACTATGGCTACACCTTC. Its translation: CASSILADRNYGYTF.

This rearrangement joins TRBV11-3 to TRBJ2-1; tentatively, D is TRBD1 (6 bases). The CDR3 is 14 amino acids. The germline V gene encodes CDR1 SGHNT and CDR2 YENEEA. V was cut by 1 base and J by 4 bases, with 8 bases left in between. The CDR3 DNA is TGTGCCAGCAGCTTAGGGGACACTTACAATGAGCAGTTCTTC. Amino acid sequence: CASSLGDTYNEQFF.

This clone was picked up one time. This chain uses TRBV13 with TRBJ1-1; weak D call: TRBD1 (5 bases). Trimming left V 1 base short and J 6 bases short, with 15 bases between. The CDR3 is made up of 15 amino acids. Germline V lookup: CDR1 PRHDT, CDR2 FYEKMQ (reference sequence). CDR3: CASSLAPGRAAEAFF. CDR3 coding DNA: TGTGCCAGCAGCTTAGCTCCGGGCAGGGCAGCTGAAGCTTTCTTT.

This clone was counted once. V usage is TRBV19 and J usage is TRBJ2-5; 7 bases agree with TRBD1. CDR1 is LNHDA, CDR2 SQIVND, per germline (reference sequence). Trimming at V came to 7 bases and at J to 5 bases, leaving 13 bases not matched to a gene. The CDR3 is 15 amino acids. CDR3 amino acids: CASKTAHRGPETQYF. CDR3 DNA: TGTGCCAGTAAAACGGCGCACAGGGGTCCGGAGACCCAGTACTTC.

The chain joins TRBV15 to TRBJ2-5, with TRBD1 identical over 8 bases. The CDR3 has 15 residues. The V gene's germline CDR1 is LNHNV and CDR2 YYDKDF (reference sequence). J lost 11 bases, V lost 0 bases, and 11 bases had no gene match. CDR3 in amino acids: CATSRDRQGAWEQYF. DNA of the CDR3: TGTGCCACCAGCAGAGATCGCCAGGGGGCATGGGAGCAGTACTTC.

The V gene is TRBV6-1, the J gene TRBJ2-1, with 8 bases lining up with TRBD1. The germline V gene has CDR1 MNHNS and CDR2 SASEGT. V shed 7 bases, J shed 2 bases, and the junction held 7 bases outside the gene matches. The CDR3 extends over 15 amino acids. CDR3 sequence: CASTPQTGAYNEQFF. CDR3 bases: TGTGCCAGCACCCCTCAGACAGGGGCCTACAATGAGCAGTTCTTC.

The chain has TRBV7-6 and TRBJ2-3, with TRBD2 matching over 9 bases. Germline CDR1 SGHVS, CDR2 FNYEAQ. Trimming took 4 bases from V and 3 from J; bases not matched to a gene: 8. The CDR3 extends over 16 amino acids. The CDR3 sequence: CASSSQGLAVTDTQYF. The CDR3 DNA sequence: TGTGCCAGCAGCTCCCAGGGACTAGCTGTGACAGATACGCAGTATTTT.

The rearrangement uses TRBV7-9 and TRBJ1-4, with 7 bases matching TRBD1. V trimming: 5 bases; J trimming: 5 bases; junction bases outside the gene matches: 11. The CDR3 has 16 residues. In germline, CDR1 is SEHNR, CDR2 FQNEAQ (reference sequence). In nucleotides, the CDR3 is TGTGCCAGCAGCCTACCCCCCGGGACAGCAAATGAAAAACTGTTTTTT. This gives the protein CASSLPPGTANEKLFF. Combining the CDR3 with reference TRBV7-9 and TRBJ1-4 gives the whole variable domain DTGVSQNPRHKITKRGQNVTFRCDPISEHNRLYWYRQTLGQGPEFLTYFQNEAQLEKSRLLSDRFSAERPKGSFSTLEIQRTEQGDSAMYLCASSLPPGTANEKLFFGSGTQLSVL.

Only a few counts were recorded for this clone. The rearrangement links TRBV4-3 to TRBJ1-1, with 9 bases matching TRBD1. CDR1 is LGHNA, CDR2 YSLEER, per germline. CDR3 length: 16 amino acids. With 8 bases clipped from V and 5 bases from J, the junction kept 15 bases outside the gene matches. CDR3 amino acids: CASRSGTGFLETEAFF. The CDR3 DNA sequence: TGCGCCAGCCGTAGCGGGACAGGGTTTCTGGAAACTGAAGCTTTCTTT.

A few counts support this clone. V and J are TRBV2 and TRBJ2-2; 8 bases match TRBD2. Germline assignment: CDR1 SNHLY and CDR2 FYNNEI. Trimming cost V 2 bases and J 4 bases; bases outside gene matches: 3. CDR3 length: 15 amino acids. The CDR3 sequence is CASSEIRGGTGELFF. DNA for the CDR3: TGTGCCAGCAGTGAAATTCGGGGGGGCACCGGGGAGCTGTTTTTT.

Only one count was recorded for this clone. The CDR3 sequence is CASSLPGGEAFF. The CDR3 DNA is TGTGCCAGCTCACTCCCCGGGGGTGAAGCTTTCTTT. The chain joins TRBV18 to TRBJ1-1, with D possibly being TRBD1 (5 bases). The CDR3 has 12 amino acids. Looked up from germline, CDR1 is KGHSH and CDR2 is LQKENI. V lost 4 bases to trimming and J lost 7 bases, with 10 bases between them.

This chain joins TRBV14 and TRBJ2-1, with D possibly being TRBD1 (6 bases). The V end lost 1 base, the J end lost 2 bases, and 9 bases lay between the germline ends. Per the germline V gene, CDR1 is SGHDN and CDR2 is FVKESK. There are 15 residues in the CDR3. The CDR3 nucleotides read TGTGCCAGCAGCCAAGTGGGGACACCCTACAATGAGCAGTTCTTC. It is translated as CASSQVGTPYNEQFF.

The chain combines TRBV5-5 with TRBJ1-4; D ambiguous. Trimming removed 5 bases from V and 4 bases from J, with 12 bases in between. The germline CDR1 and CDR2 sequences are SGHKS and YYEKEE (reference sequence). CDR3 length equals 14 residues. CDR3 region: CASRTGVGNEKLFF. In DNA form, the CDR3 reads TGTGCCAGCAGGACGGGAGTGGGTAATGAAAAACTGTTTTTT.

The V and J genes are TRBV6-5 and TRBJ1-1, with D hard to call. Trimming took 2 bases from V and 1 from J, leaving 8 bases between them. The V gene's germline CDR1 is MNHEY and CDR2 SVGAGI. This CDR3 has 14 amino acids. CDR3 amino acids: CASSYGEANTEAFF. In DNA form, the CDR3 reads TGTGCCAGCAGTTACGGGGAGGCGAACACTGAAGCTTTCTTT.

V is TRBV2 and J is TRBJ1-4; 8 bases line up with TRBD1. Trimming removed 6 bases from V and 7 bases from J; junction bases left unmatched: 4. Germline CDR1 reads SNHLY; CDR2 reads FYNNEI. The CDR3 is made up of 13 amino acids. CDR3 nucleotides: TGTGCCAGCAGGACAGGGGAGTTTGAAAAACTGTTTTTT. Translating it yields CASRTGEFEKLFF.

V gene TRBV7-9 combines with J gene TRBJ1-2; maybe TRBD1 (6 bases). Germline CDR1 SEHNR, CDR2 FQNEAQ (reference sequence). CDR3 length equals 13 residues. Trimming cost V 6 bases and J 2 bases, with 10 bases left between them. The CDR3 coding sequence is TGTGCCAGCAGAGCGACAGGCAACTATGGCTACACCTTC. Its protein product is CASRATGNYGYTF. Filled out from reference TRBV7-9 and TRBJ1-2, the complete variable domain reads DTGVSQNPRHKITKRGQNVTFRCDPISEHNRLYWYRQTLGQGPEFLTYFQNEAQLEKSRLLSDRFSAERPKGSFSTLEIQRTEQGDSAMYLCASRATGNYGYTFGSGTRLTVV.

The gene calls are TRBV11-2 and TRBJ1-3; D may be TRBD1 (6 bases). This CDR3 has 14 amino acids. V lost 0 bases, J lost 4 bases, and 7 bases lay in between. Germline-derived CDR1 and CDR2 are SGHAT and FQNNGV. The CDR3, as DNA: TGTGCCAGCAGCTTAGAAGGGACAGGAAACACCATATATTTT. Translation: CASSLEGTGNTIYF.

This rearrangement joins TRBV6-1 to TRBJ1-4; 9 nucleotides match TRBD1. Germline-derived CDR1 and CDR2 are MNHNS and SASEGT. The V and J ends lost 1 base and 7 bases, in that order; junction bases with no gene match: 7. The CDR3 extends over 16 amino acids. CDR3 amino acids: CASSEGTGEAVEKLFF. As DNA, the CDR3 is TGTGCCAGCAGTGAAGGGACAGGGGAGGCTGTTGAAAAACTGTTTTTT.

V usage is TRBV6-5 and J usage is TRBJ1-2; 7 bases are shared with TRBD1. Germline assignment: CDR1 MNHEY and CDR2 SVGAGI. This CDR3 is built from 13 residues. J gave up 8 bases and V 2 bases, and 5 bases lay outside the gene matches. CDR3 sequence (DNA): TGTGCCAGCAGTTACGGCAGGGGGAACGGCTACACCTTC. This gives the protein CASSYGRGNGYTF.

The chain couples TRBV4-1 to TRBJ2-7; 8 nucleotides agree with TRBD2. CDR1 is MGHRA, CDR2 YSYEKL, per germline. This CDR3 has 17 amino acids. Trimming removed 2 bases from V and 4 bases from J; junction bases left unmatched: 13. CDR3 bases: TGCGCCAGCAGCCAAACGCCAACACCGGGGGGGCTGTACGAGCAGTACTTC. Protein: CASSQTPTPGGLYEQYF.

The chain has TRBV19 and TRBJ1-5; the D gene is possibly TRBD1 (5 bases). The CDR3 has 13 residues. Deletions cut 3 bases from V and 5 bases from J, with 8 bases between. The germline V gene encodes CDR1 LNHDA and CDR2 SQIVND (reference sequence). CDR3 loop: CASSIDSYQPQHF. The CDR3 bases are TGTGCCAGTAGTATTGACAGCTATCAGCCCCAGCATTTT.

This clone was picked up one time. This chain connects TRBV7-8 to TRBJ2-7; possible D gene TRBD2, 7 bases. V lost 5 bases and J lost 2, with 25 bases in between. Germline V gene data show CDR1 as SGHVS and CDR2 as FQNEAQ. The CDR3 covers 18 residues. CDR3: CASSPAWEGGGLTYEQYF. The DNA of the CDR3 is TGTGCCAGCAGCCCGGCTTGGGAGGGCGGGGGCCTGACCTACGAGCAGTACTTC.

This clone was seen a single time. The CDR3 DNA follows: TGTGCCAGCAGCTTGTATAGCGCGGGGGCCGGGGTAGGCACAGATACGCAGTATTTT. Residues: CASSLYSAGAGVGTDTQYF. V gene TRBV5-4 combines with J gene TRBJ2-3; D perhaps matches TRBD2 (7 bases). The germline V gene encodes CDR1 SGHNT and CDR2 YYREEE (reference sequence). The CDR3 extends over 19 amino acids. V shed 1 base and J shed 1 base, with 22 bases lying between them.

J is TRBJ2-3 and V is TRBV5-1; no clear D gene. Trimming removed 0 bases at V and 0 bases at J, with 5 bases between. The CDR3 is 14 amino acids. The V gene's germline CDR1 is SGHRS and CDR2 YFSETQ. CDR3 residues: CASSLGPSTDTQYF. CDR3 nucleotides: TGCGCCAGCAGCTTGGGGCCTAGCACAGATACGCAGTATTTT.

The V and J genes are TRBV7-2 and TRBJ2-3, with unresolved D. This CDR3 is 14 amino acids long. Germline loops: CDR1 SGHTA, CDR2 FQGNSA. The V gene lost 6 bases and the J gene lost 0 bases, with 10 bases spanning the gap. The CDR3 bases are TGTGCCAGCAGTTTAACTTACAGCACAGATACGCAGTATTTT. This encodes CASSLTYSTDTQYF.

The rearrangement links TRBV7-7 to TRBJ2-2, with TRBD1 matching 7 bases. This CDR3 contains 15 residues. Looked up from germline, CDR1 is SSHAT and CDR2 is FNYEAQ (reference sequence). Trimming took 2 bases from V and 2 from J; bases not matched to a gene: 2. DNA of the CDR3: TGTGCCAGCAGCTTAAGGGGGCCAAACACCGGGGAGCTGTTTTTT. This sequence encodes CASSLRGPNTGELFF.

This clone was seen a handful of times. Here the CDR3 reads CASSYGGANQPQHF. The DNA of the CDR3 is TGTGCCAGCAGTTACGGTGGGGCTAATCAGCCCCAGCATTTT. V gene TRBV6-5 combines with J gene TRBJ1-5; possible D gene TRBD1, 5 bases. There are 14 residues in the CDR3. Between the trimmed V and J ends, which lost 2 bases and 4 bases, there was a span of 9 bases. The germline gives CDR1 MNHEY, CDR2 SVGAGI.